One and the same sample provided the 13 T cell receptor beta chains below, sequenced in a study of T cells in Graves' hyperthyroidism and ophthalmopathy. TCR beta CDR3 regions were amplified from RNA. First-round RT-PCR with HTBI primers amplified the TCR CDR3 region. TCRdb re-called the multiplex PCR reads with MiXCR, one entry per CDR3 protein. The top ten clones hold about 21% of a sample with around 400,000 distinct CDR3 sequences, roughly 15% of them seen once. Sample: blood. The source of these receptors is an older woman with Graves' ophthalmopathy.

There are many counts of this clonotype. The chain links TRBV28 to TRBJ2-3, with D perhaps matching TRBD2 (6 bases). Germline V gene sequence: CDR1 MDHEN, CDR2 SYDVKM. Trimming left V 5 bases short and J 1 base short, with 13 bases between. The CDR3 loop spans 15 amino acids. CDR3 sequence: CASSQGGEGTDTQYF. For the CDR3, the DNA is TGTGCCAGCAGTCAAGGTGGGGAGGGCACAGATACGCAGTATTTT.

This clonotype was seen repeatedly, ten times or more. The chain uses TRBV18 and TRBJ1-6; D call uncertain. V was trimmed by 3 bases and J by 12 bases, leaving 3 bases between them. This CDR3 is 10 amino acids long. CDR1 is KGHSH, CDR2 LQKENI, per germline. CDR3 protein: CASSPIPLHF. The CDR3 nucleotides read TGTGCCAGCTCACCTATACCCCTCCACTTT.

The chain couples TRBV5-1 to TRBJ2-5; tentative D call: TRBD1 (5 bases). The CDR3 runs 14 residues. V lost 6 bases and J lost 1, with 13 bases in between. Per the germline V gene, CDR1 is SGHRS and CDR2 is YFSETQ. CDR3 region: CASTWGGTQETQYF. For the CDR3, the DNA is TGCGCCAGCACCTGGGGCGGAACCCAAGAGACCCAGTACTTC.

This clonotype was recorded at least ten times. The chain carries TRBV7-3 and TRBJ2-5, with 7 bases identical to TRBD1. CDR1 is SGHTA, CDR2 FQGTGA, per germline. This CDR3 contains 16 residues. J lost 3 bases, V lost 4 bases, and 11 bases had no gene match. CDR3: CASSSRKRQGEETQYF. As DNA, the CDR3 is TGTGCCAGCAGCTCCCGGAAAAGACAGGGCGAAGAGACCCAGTACTTC.

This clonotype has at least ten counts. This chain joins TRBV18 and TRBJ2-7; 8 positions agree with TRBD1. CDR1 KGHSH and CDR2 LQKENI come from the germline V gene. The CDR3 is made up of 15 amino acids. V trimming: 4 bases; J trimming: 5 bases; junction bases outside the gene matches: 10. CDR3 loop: CASSQRDRPRDEQYF. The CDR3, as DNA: TGTGCCAGCTCACAACGGGACAGGCCACGAGACGAGCAGTACTTC. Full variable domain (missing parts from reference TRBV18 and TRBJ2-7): NAGVMQNPRHLVRRRGQEARLRCSPMKGHSHVYWYRQLPEEGLKFMVYLQKENIIDESGMPKERFSAEFPKEGPSILRIQQVVRGDSAAYFCASSQRDRPRDEQYFGPGTRLTVT.

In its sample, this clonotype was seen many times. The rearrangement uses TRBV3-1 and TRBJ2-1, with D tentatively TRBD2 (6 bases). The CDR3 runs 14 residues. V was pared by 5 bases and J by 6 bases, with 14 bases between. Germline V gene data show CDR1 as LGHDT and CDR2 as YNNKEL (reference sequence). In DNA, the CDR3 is TGTGCCAGCAGCACTCCCGGGAGAACCAATGAGCAGTTCTTC. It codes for CASSTPGRTNEQFF.

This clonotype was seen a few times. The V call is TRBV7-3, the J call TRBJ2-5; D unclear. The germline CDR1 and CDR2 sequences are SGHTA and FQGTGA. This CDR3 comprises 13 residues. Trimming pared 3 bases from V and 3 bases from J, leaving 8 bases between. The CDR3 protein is CASSFTPEETQYF. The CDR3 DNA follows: TGTGCCAGCAGCTTCACACCGGAAGAGACCCAGTACTTC.

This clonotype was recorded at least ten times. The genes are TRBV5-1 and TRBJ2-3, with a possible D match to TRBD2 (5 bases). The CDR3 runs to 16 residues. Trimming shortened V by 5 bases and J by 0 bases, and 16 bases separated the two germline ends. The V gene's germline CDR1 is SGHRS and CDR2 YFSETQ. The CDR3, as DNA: TGCGCCAGCAGTTCGGGAAGGGCTACTAGCACAGATACGCAGTATTTT. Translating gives CASSSGRATSTDTQYF.

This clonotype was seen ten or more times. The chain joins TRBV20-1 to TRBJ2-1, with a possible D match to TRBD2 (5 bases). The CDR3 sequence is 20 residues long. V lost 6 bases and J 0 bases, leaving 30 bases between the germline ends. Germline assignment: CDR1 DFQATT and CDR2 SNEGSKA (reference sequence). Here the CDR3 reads CSAPIPPTRGSSRSYNEQFF. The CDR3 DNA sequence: TGCAGTGCCCCTATTCCGCCCACACGAGGGTCCTCCCGCTCCTACAATGAGCAGTTCTTC.

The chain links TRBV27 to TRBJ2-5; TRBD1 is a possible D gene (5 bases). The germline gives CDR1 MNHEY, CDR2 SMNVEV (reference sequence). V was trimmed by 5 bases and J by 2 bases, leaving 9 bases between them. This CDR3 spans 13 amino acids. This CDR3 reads CASSGHQQETQYF. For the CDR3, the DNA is TGTGCCAGCAGTGGACACCAGCAAGAGACCCAGTACTTC.

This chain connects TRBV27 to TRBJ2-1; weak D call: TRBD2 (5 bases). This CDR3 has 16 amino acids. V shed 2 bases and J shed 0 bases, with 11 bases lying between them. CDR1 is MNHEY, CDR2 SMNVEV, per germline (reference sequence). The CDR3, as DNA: TGTGCCAGCAGTTTAGGACGGGGTCTCTCCTACAATGAGCAGTTCTTC. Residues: CASSLGRGLSYNEQFF.

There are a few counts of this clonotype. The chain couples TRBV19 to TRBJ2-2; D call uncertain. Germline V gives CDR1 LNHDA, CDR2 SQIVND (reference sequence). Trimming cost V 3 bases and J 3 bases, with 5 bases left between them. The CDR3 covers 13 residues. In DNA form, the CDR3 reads TGTGCCAGTAGTATCGGCCACACCGGGGAGCTGTTTTTT. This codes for CASSIGHTGELFF.

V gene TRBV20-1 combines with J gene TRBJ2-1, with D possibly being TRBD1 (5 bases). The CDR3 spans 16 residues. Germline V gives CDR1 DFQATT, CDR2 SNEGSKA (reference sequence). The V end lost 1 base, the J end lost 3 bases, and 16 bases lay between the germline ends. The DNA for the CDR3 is TGCAGTGCTAGAGCCGGCAGGGCGGACGTCTACAATGAGCAGTTCTTC. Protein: CSARAGRADVYNEQFF.